The following is a T cell receptor (beta chain) sequence with its context. Its specific antigen is unknown. The input lacks base qualities; no much larger clone sits a single base away. Full-length TCR variable regions were amplified by 5' RACE PCR with constant-region reverse primers, followed by semi-nested PCR with Nested Universal Primer A. The ReliaPrep RNA Cell Miniprep System was used to extract total RNA, which was then reverse transcribed into 5'RACE-ready cDNA with the SMARTer RACE 5'/3' Kit. Multiplex adaptors were used to barcode full-length TCR alpha and beta libraries, and the barcoded libraries were sequenced on an Illumina MiSeq. Regarding the original processing steps: For each of nine subset-tissue groups, sequencing data from the five patients were pooled, and the groups were then compared using unsupervised clustering of TCR gene usage. The Morisita-Horn index, with shared sequences weighted by their contribution to each repertoire, was used to calculate repertoire similarity. TCRdb itself trimmed the public reads at Q25 with fastp, ran MiXCR and retained productive beta chains. Rows are combined by CDR3 protein, so each entry shows the most common genes and DNA. The V and J calls, along with clone size, are taken from TCRdb and not from the paper's own processing. This sample gives 30,000 to 40,000 distinct CDR3 sequences in total; approximately 24% of them show up just once. In total, the top ten clones hold 3.5% to 4% of the sample.

There are 15 amino acids in the CDR3, from cysteine to phenylalanine inclusive. Kept here is only the CDR3 DNA, which spans 45 bases and is read in frame from base 1. V drops 0 bases and J drops 4 bases, leaving 11 bases in between. CDR1 and CDR2 were assigned from the germline V gene as MNHEY and SVGAGI. The Miltenyi Naive CD4+ T Cell Isolation kit was used to purify naive CD4+ T cells, and CD25 microbeads were used to remove Tregs. Tregs, naive and memory CD4+ T cells from tumor, blood and ipsilateral draining lymph nodes of roughly 5 breast cancer patients underwent full-length TCR alpha and beta sequencing. Tumor tissue and lymph nodes obtained from ipsilateral axillary dissection were perfused with PBS, minced and then digested with collagenase I and hyaluronidase. Mononuclear cells from lymph nodes or around 53 ml of peripheral blood were isolated by Ficoll density gradient centrifugation. Sorted cell populations were confirmed by FACS to exceed 90% purity.

The data are from a study (dated by TCRdb to between 2015 and 2016). With regard to the full study: The study examined whether tumor-infiltrating Tregs in breast cancer are drawn from blood Tregs or arise in situ by conversion from other CD4+ T cell subsets. The study at large found these results: The greatest overlap of tumor-infiltrating Treg TCR alpha and beta sequences was observed with tumor naive CD4+ T cells, followed by blood naive CD4+ T cells. Tumor memory CD4+ T cell TCR gene usage clustered with blood and lymph node memory CD4+ cells and lymph node naive CD4+ cells. Validation in the larger cohort was restricted to a single TCR beta V-J rearrangement rather than whole repertoires.

The specimen was naive CD4+ T cells sorted from a lymph node. Explained via the paper, the cell subset or site label denotes: naive CD4+ T cells, CD4+CD45RA+CD25-. This chain is built from TRBV6-5 and TRBJ2-3; the D gene is unclear. This receptor was taken from a female donor with breast cancer. The DNA reads TGTGCCAGCAGTTACTCTCCCAGACTCGCAGATACGCAGTATTTT. Its product reads: CASSYSPRLADTQYF.